This is a list of T cell receptor beta chains from one sample in a study of blood T cell repertoires in COVID-19. Profiled with immunoSEQ multiplex PCR; TCRdb holds only in-frame clones, not every one. The sample lists a few hundred thousand clones; more than 75% were seen once. Input material: PBMCs or T cells enriched from blood (not recorded which). Receptors were obtained from a woman between 18 and 29 years old who had recovered from COVID-19. Both conserved end residues are part of each CDR3. Each record gives: D gene, clone size, V gene, J gene, CDR3 DNA, CDR3 protein. A D gene is named only where the DNA matches it firmly. Size is omitted from some rows. Given values are once, few, many or a class for expanded clones.

d_gene: TRBD1
abundance: NA
v_gene: TRBV10-3
j_gene: TRBJ1-6
CDR3nt: TGTGCCATCAGGGGGACAGGGACAAATTCACCCCTCCACTTT
CDR3aa: CAIRGTGTNSPLHF

d_gene: NA
abundance: NA
v_gene: TRBV3-1/TRBV3-2
j_gene: TRBJ1-6
CDR3nt: TGTGCCAGCAGCCCCTCGGGGATCACCTATAATTCACCCCTCCACTTT
CDR3aa: CASSPSGITYNSPLHF

d_gene: TRBD2
abundance: NA
v_gene: TRBV5-1
j_gene: TRBJ2-1
CDR3nt: TGCGCCAGCAGCTCTAGACTAGCGGCATACAATGAGCAGTTCTTC
CDR3aa: CASSSRLAAYNEQFF

d_gene: NA
abundance: NA
v_gene: TRBV18
j_gene: TRBJ1-5
CDR3nt: TGTGCCAGCTCACCACGAGGGGGAAGCGGGGCGAGTCAGCCCCAGCATTTT
CDR3aa: CASSPRGGSGASQPQHF

d_gene: TRBD2
abundance: NA
v_gene: TRBV3-1/TRBV3-2
j_gene: TRBJ2-1
CDR3nt: TGTGCCAGCAGCCAGAGCAAGCTAGGACTAGCGGGGACAGCCTACAATGAGCAGTTCTTC
CDR3aa: CASSQSKLGLAGTAYNEQFF

d_gene: NA
abundance: NA
v_gene: TRBV2
j_gene: TRBJ1-1
CDR3nt: TGTGCCAGCAGTGACAGGGAAGCTTTCTTT
CDR3aa: CASSDREAFF

d_gene: TRBD1
abundance: NA
v_gene: TRBV10-1
j_gene: TRBJ1-2
CDR3nt: TGCGCCAGCAGTGAAAGGGGGCTCGACTATGGCTACACCTTC
CDR3aa: CASSERGLDYGYTF

d_gene: TRBD2
abundance: NA
v_gene: TRBV10-3
j_gene: TRBJ2-3
CDR3nt: TGTGCCATCAGTGTCGGGTTAGCGGGCGAGAGCACAGATACGCAGTATTTT
CDR3aa: CAISVGLAGESTDTQYF

d_gene: TRBD1
abundance: once
v_gene: TRBV6-1
j_gene: TRBJ1-2
CDR3nt: TGTGCCAGCAGTGCAGCCGGGACAGCTAACTATGGCTACACCTTC
CDR3aa: CASSAAGTANYGYTF

d_gene: NA
abundance: NA
v_gene: TRBV20-1
j_gene: TRBJ1-2
CDR3nt: TGCAGTTGCCCAGTGGATGGCTACACCTTC
CDR3aa: CSCPVDGYTF

d_gene: NA
abundance: NA
v_gene: TRBV7-6
j_gene: TRBJ2-3
CDR3nt: TGTGCCAGCAGCTTAGCGCCTACAGGGAAGAGAGATACGCAGTATTTT
CDR3aa: CASSLAPTGKRDTQYF

d_gene: TRBD1
abundance: NA
v_gene: TRBV7-9
j_gene: TRBJ1-1
CDR3nt: TGTGCCAGCAGCTTATTCCCCGGGACAGGGTTCGACACTGAAGCTTTCTTT
CDR3aa: CASSLFPGTGFDTEAFF

d_gene: NA
abundance: NA
v_gene: TRBV4-1
j_gene: TRBJ1-6
CDR3nt: TGCGCCAGCAGCATCTTGACGGAGCAATTCCTCCACTTT
CDR3aa: CASSILTEQFLHF

d_gene: TRBD2
abundance: NA
v_gene: TRBV6-2/TRBV6-3
j_gene: TRBJ2-2
CDR3nt: TGTGCCAGCAGCTTGCGGGGGGGCACCGGGGAGCTGTTTTTT
CDR3aa: CASSLRGGTGELFF

d_gene: NA
abundance: NA
v_gene: TRBV19
j_gene: TRBJ1-5
CDR3nt: TGTGCCAGTAGTATAGGCCCCGGCCGCGGCGGTCAGCCCCAGCATTTT
CDR3aa: CASSIGPGRGGQPQHF

d_gene: NA
abundance: few
v_gene: TRBV10-1
j_gene: TRBJ2-2
CDR3nt: TGCGCCAGCGGGGACTTACACACCGGGGAGCTGTTTTTT
CDR3aa: CASGDLHTGELFF

d_gene: NA
abundance: NA
v_gene: TRBV27
j_gene: TRBJ2-7
CDR3nt: TGTGCCAGCAGTTCGGGAGCCTCCTACGAGCAGTACTTC
CDR3aa: CASSSGASYEQYF

d_gene: NA
abundance: many
v_gene: TRBV24-1
j_gene: TRBJ2-1
CDR3nt: TGTGCCACCGCCGAGGGCTCGGCCGGCTACAATGAGCAGTTCTTC
CDR3aa: CATAEGSAGYNEQFF

d_gene: NA
abundance: NA
v_gene: TRBV5-4
j_gene: TRBJ1-3
CDR3nt: TGTGCCAGCAGCTTGGGGGGCCGGCGGCCTGGAAACACCATATATTTT
CDR3aa: CASSLGGRRPGNTIYF

d_gene: TRBD2
abundance: NA
v_gene: TRBV10-1
j_gene: TRBJ2-1
CDR3nt: TGCGCCAGCAGGGAACTAGCGGGGCGATCCCTTTCCCACAATGAGCAGTTCTTC
CDR3aa: CASRELAGRSLSHNEQFF

d_gene: NA
abundance: NA
v_gene: TRBV10-2
j_gene: TRBJ1-4
CDR3nt: TGCGCCAGCAGTGAGTCTTGGGGGGGCGAATCTAATGAAAAACTGTTTTTT
CDR3aa: CASSESWGGESNEKLFF

d_gene: NA
abundance: NA
v_gene: TRBV15
j_gene: TRBJ1-5
CDR3nt: TGTGCCACCAGCAGCAGGGTGGCCAGCAATCAGCCCCAGCATTTT
CDR3aa: CATSSRVASNQPQHF

d_gene: NA
abundance: NA
v_gene: TRBV5-6
j_gene: TRBJ1-3
CDR3nt: TGTGCCAGCAGCTTGGCCAGCTCTGGAAACACCATATATTTT
CDR3aa: CASSLASSGNTIYF

d_gene: NA
abundance: NA
v_gene: TRBV6-5
j_gene: TRBJ1-2
CDR3nt: TGTGCCAGCAGCCCAGGACAAGGCTACACCTTC
CDR3aa: CASSPGQGYTF

d_gene: TRBD1
abundance: NA
v_gene: TRBV10-2
j_gene: TRBJ1-2
CDR3nt: TGCGCCAGCAGTGAGGCTTTGGACAGGGCCTCATCTAGCACCTTC
CDR3aa: CASSEALDRASSSTF

d_gene: NA
abundance: NA
v_gene: TRBV2
j_gene: TRBJ1-6
CDR3nt: TGTGCCAGCAAAACAGGCTATAATTCACCCCTCCACTTT
CDR3aa: CASKTGYNSPLHF

d_gene: NA
abundance: NA
v_gene: TRBV5-1
j_gene: TRBJ1-5
CDR3nt: TGCGCCAGCAGCTTGTCAGGGTCTAGCAATCAGCCCCAGCATTTT
CDR3aa: CASSLSGSSNQPQHF

d_gene: TRBD1
abundance: few
v_gene: TRBV29-1
j_gene: TRBJ1-4
CDR3nt: TGCAGCGTGGGGACAGGGATGACAACTAATGAAAAACTGTTTTTT
CDR3aa: CSVGTGMTTNEKLFF

d_gene: NA
abundance: NA
v_gene: TRBV6-5
j_gene: TRBJ1-2
CDR3nt: TGTGCCAGCAGTACGGGAATTTCCTATGGCTACACCTTC
CDR3aa: CASSTGISYGYTF

d_gene: NA
abundance: NA
v_gene: TRBV15
j_gene: TRBJ1-5
CDR3nt: TGTGCCACCTCAGGGGTGATGAACAATCAGCCCCAGCATTTT
CDR3aa: CATSGVMNNQPQHF

d_gene: TRBD2
abundance: NA
v_gene: TRBV2
j_gene: TRBJ2-7
CDR3nt: TGTGCCAGCACGTATAGCGGGACCCCCTACGAGCAGTACTTC
CDR3aa: CASTYSGTPYEQYF

d_gene: TRBD1
abundance: once
v_gene: TRBV5-1
j_gene: TRBJ1-1
CDR3nt: TGCGCCAGCAGCTCCCGACAGGGGGGCACTGAAGCTTTCTTT
CDR3aa: CASSSRQGGTEAFF